This T cell receptor (beta chain) was sequenced during a study of T cells in Graves' hyperthyroidism and ophthalmopathy. Amplification targeted TCR beta CDR3 regions from RNA transcripts. During a first-round RT-PCR of the TCR CDR3, the HTBI primer set was used. TCRdb redid the calling of the multiplex PCR reads with MiXCR, one entry per CDR3 protein. The sample lists under 400,000 distinct CDR3 sequences; around 15% were seen once. There are many counts of this clonotype. Fresh peripheral blood, 10 ml, was the source of the PBMCs. The V gene's germline CDR1 is SGHVS and CDR2 FQNEAQ. The CDR3 is 15 amino acids. V lost 2 bases and J 5 bases, leaving 12 bases between the germline ends.

Input material: blood. The receptor's source is a woman between 55 and 75 years old with Graves' ophthalmopathy. V is TRBV7-8 and J is TRBJ2-2; D may match TRBD1 or TRBD2 (5 bases each). The CDR3 sequence: CASSLNPGRTGELFF. The DNA for the CDR3 is TGTGCCAGCAGCTTAAATCCAGGGAGAACCGGGGAGCTGTTTTTT.